These T cell receptor beta chains were read from a single sample in a study of T cells in tumors after PD-1 blockade. The method was immunoSEQ multiplex PCR; TCRdb's version includes in-frame clones alone and lacks a portion of them. Of about 63,000 clones listed, around 74% are singletons. The specimen was PBMCs, collected after anti-PD-1 treatment. The receptors were sampled from a human donor with basal cell carcinoma. CDR3s include the opening cysteine and the closing phenylalanine or tryptophan. The D gene is left open where the match is weak. Where a row states a size, it is once, few, many or the class of an expanded clone; other rows omit it.

j_call,clone_size,cdr3_length,d_call,v_call,cdr3_aa,cdr3_nt
TRBJ2-1,-,12,-,TRBV6-6,CASSTGVNEQFF,TGTGCCAGCAGTACCGGAGTCAATGAGCAGTTCTTC
TRBJ1-1,-,12,-,TRBV6-5,CASNRLNTEAFF,TGTGCCAGCAACAGGCTGAACACTGAAGCTTTCTTT
TRBJ2-1,-,12,-,TRBV5-1,CASSSDMNEQFF,TGCGCCAGCAGCTCGGACATGAATGAGCAGTTCTTC
TRBJ1-5,few,14,-,TRBV3-1/TRBV3-2,CASSRKGVEQPQHF,TGTGCCAGCAGCCGAAAAGGTGTGGAACAGCCCCAGCATTTT
TRBJ1-3,-,14,TRBD1,TRBV5-1,CASSSGQGGNTIYF,TGCGCCAGCAGCTCGGGACAGGGAGGAAACACCATATATTTT
TRBJ2-1,-,15,-,TRBV5-1,CASSLAGQATNEQFF,TGCGCCAGCAGCTTAGCGGGACAGGCAACAAATGAGCAGTTCTTC
TRBJ1-5,-,14,TRBD1,TRBV2,CASSSDRGNQPQHF,TGTGCCAGCAGTTCTGACAGGGGTAATCAGCCCCAGCATTTT
TRBJ2-7,-,14,-,TRBV19,CASSIRGASYEQYF,TGTGCCAGTAGTATAAGGGGGGCCTCCTACGAGCAGTACTTC
TRBJ1-6,-,15,-,TRBV10-3,CAISEGQVFNSPLHF,TGTGCCATCAGTGAGGGGCAGGTCTTTAATTCACCCCTCCACTTT
TRBJ1-2,-,18,TRBD1,TRBV6-1,CASSEAGGQKVSGYGYTF,TGTGCCAGCAGTGAAGCGGGGGGACAGAAAGTTAGCGGCTATGGCTACACCTTC
TRBJ2-1,-,14,-,TRBV28,CASSPERGPNEQFF,TGTGCCAGCAGTCCGGAGAGGGGCCCCAATGAGCAGTTCTTC
TRBJ1-4,-,13,-,TRBV28,CASSVTGREKLFF,TGTGCCAGCAGCGTAACAGGGCGTGAAAAACTGTTTTTT
TRBJ2-5,-,16,-,TRBV9,CASSVSPGRAQETQYF,TGTGCCAGCAGCGTAAGTCCGGGACGCGCGCAAGAGACCCAGTACTTC
TRBJ1-2,few,15,-,TRBV30,CAWSVMLGHNYGYTF,TGTGCCTGGAGTGTAATGTTGGGCCACAACTATGGCTACACCTTC
TRBJ2-1,few,14,TRBD1,TRBV6-1,CASRRPGQVNEQFF,TGTGCCAGCAGGCGACCGGGACAGGTTAATGAGCAGTTCTTC
TRBJ1-2,few,14,-,TRBV7-9,CASSPRAVYYGYTF,TGTGCCAGCAGCCCTAGGGCGGTTTACTATGGCTACACCTTC
TRBJ2-1,once,16,-,TRBV5-1,CASSLLGAGAYNEQFF,TGCGCCAGCAGCTTGCTGGGGGCGGGGGCCTACAATGAGCAGTTCTTC
TRBJ1-5,-,13,TRBD1,TRBV2,CASTGGVGQPQHF,TGTGCCAGCACAGGGGGCGTGGGCCAGCCCCAGCATTTT
TRBJ1-1,few,13,TRBD1,TRBV6-5,CASRETGGIEAFF,TGTGCCAGCAGAGAGACAGGGGGTATTGAAGCTTTCTTT
TRBJ2-2,-,15,TRBD2,TRBV2,CASSIERGGSGELFF,TGTGCCAGCAGCATCGAGCGGGGGGGATCCGGGGAGCTGTTTTTT
TRBJ1-1,few,13,-,TRBV30,CAWRSTKNTEAFF,TGTGCCTGGAGGTCTACAAAGAACACTGAAGCTTTCTTT
TRBJ2-5,-,15,TRBD2,TRBV11-3,CASSLGGEPRETQYF,TGTGCCAGCAGCTTGGGGGGGGAGCCCCGTGAGACCCAGTACTTC
TRBJ1-4,-,15,-,TRBV9,CASSVATGENEKLFF,TGTGCCAGCAGCGTAGCTACAGGCGAGAATGAAAAACTGTTTTTT
TRBJ2-6,-,15,TRBD1,TRBV19,CASTARGTGANVLTF,TGTGCCAGTACCGCCAGGGGGACTGGGGCCAACGTCCTGACTTTC
TRBJ2-5,-,15,-,TRBV18,CASSLSRDKLETQYF,TGTGCCAGCTCACTGTCCCGGGACAAGTTAGAGACCCAGTACTTC
TRBJ2-5,-,14,TRBD1,TRBV9,CASSARGLAETQYF,TGTGCCAGCAGCGCTAGGGGGCTAGCAGAGACCCAGTACTTC
TRBJ1-4,-,16,-,TRBV5-6,CASSSRTGATNEKLFF,TGTGCCAGCAGCTCTAGGACGGGTGCAACTAATGAAAAACTGTTTTTT
TRBJ2-7,-,16,TRBD1,TRBV11-1,CASSLSGTGVKGEQYF,TGTGCCAGCAGCTTATCCGGGACAGGGGTGAAAGGCGAGCAGTACTTC
TRBJ1-1,-,15,-,TRBV6-1,CASSEGRLGNTEAFF,TGTGCCAGCAGTGAAGGGAGACTGGGGAACACTGAAGCTTTCTTT
TRBJ2-7,-,12,-,TRBV9,CASSVDGNEQYF,TGTGCCAGCAGCGTAGACGGGAACGAGCAGTACTTC
TRBJ2-7,-,15,TRBD1,TRBV5-1,CASSLLPQGAYEQYF,TGCGCCAGCAGCTTGCTCCCCCAGGGGGCTTACGAGCAGTACTTC
TRBJ2-7,-,11,-,TRBV27,CASSLSGRTYF,TGTGCCAGCAGTTTATCGGGCAGAACGTACTTC
TRBJ2-3,-,15,-,TRBV7-2,CASSPQGILTDTQYF,TGTGCCAGCAGCCCCCAGGGGATTCTCACAGATACGCAGTATTTT
TRBJ2-2,-,14,TRBD1,TRBV27,CASRIRGRTGELFF,TGTGCCAGCAGGATTAGGGGGCGTACCGGGGAGCTGTTTTTT
TRBJ2-1,-,15,-,TRBV7-2,CASSRDSFSYNEQFF,TGTGCCAGCAGTCGGGACTCGTTTTCCTACAATGAGCAGTTCTTC
TRBJ2-1,-,16,TRBD2,TRBV3-1/TRBV3-2,CASSQVAGAKFNEQFF,TGTGCCAGCAGCCAGGTAGCGGGGGCAAAATTCAATGAGCAGTTCTTC
TRBJ1-1,-,16,-,TRBV15,CATSRPSGGAGTEAFF,TGTGCCACCAGCAGGCCCTCGGGGGGGGCGGGCACTGAAGCTTTCTTT
TRBJ2-7,-,15,-,TRBV9,CASSVEGGQSYEQYF,TGTGCCAGCAGCGTAGAGGGGGGCCAATCCTACGAGCAGTACTTC
TRBJ1-2,-,13,-,TRBV29-1,CSVDLQGLDGYTF,TGCAGCGTTGACTTACAGGGTCTGGATGGCTACACCTTC
TRBJ1-1,few,12,-,TRBV12-3/TRBV12-4,CASSTLGTEAFF,TGTGCCAGCAGCACCCTGGGCACTGAAGCTTTCTTT